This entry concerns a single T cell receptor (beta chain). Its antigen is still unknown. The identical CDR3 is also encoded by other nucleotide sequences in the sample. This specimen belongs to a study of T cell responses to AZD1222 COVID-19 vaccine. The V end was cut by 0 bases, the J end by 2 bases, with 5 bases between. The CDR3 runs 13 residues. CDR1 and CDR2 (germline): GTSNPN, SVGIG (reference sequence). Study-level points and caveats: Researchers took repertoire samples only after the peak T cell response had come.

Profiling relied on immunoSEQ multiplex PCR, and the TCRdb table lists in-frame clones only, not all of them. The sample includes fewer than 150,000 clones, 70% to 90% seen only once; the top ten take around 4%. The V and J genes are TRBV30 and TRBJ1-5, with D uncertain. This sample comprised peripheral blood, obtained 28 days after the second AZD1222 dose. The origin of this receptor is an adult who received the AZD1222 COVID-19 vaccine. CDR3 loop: CAWSVEGNQPQHF. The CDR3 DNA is TGTGCCTGGAGTGTCGAGGGCAATCAGCCCCAGCATTTT.